A selection of T cell receptor beta chains follows, all from one sample in a study of CD8 T cells in Susac syndrome. TCRdb analysed the immunoSEQ multiplex PCR reads with MiXCR anew, one entry per CDR3 protein. Among around 200,000 distinct CDR3 sequences listed, about 95% were seen once. The specimen sequenced was CD4+ T cells from PBMCs. The origin of the receptors is a human donor in good health. Both conserved end residues are part of each CDR3. The order of the fields is clone size, J gene, V gene, D gene, CDR3 protein, CDR3 DNA. A D gene is named only where the DNA matches it firmly. Clone size, where shown, is once, few, many, or a class for clones that have expanded.

clone_size: .; j_call: TRBJ2-1; v_call: TRBV19; d_call: .; cdr3_aa: CASSPGTLEGEQFF; cdr3_nt: TGTGCCAGTAGCCCAGGGACCCTGGAGGGTGAGCAGTTCTTC
clone_size: once; j_call: TRBJ2-4; v_call: TRBV6-1; d_call: .; cdr3_aa: CASSEAPHIQYF; cdr3_nt: TGTGCCAGCAGTGAAGCTCCGCACATTCAGTACTTC
clone_size: .; j_call: TRBJ1-2; v_call: TRBV5-6; d_call: .; cdr3_aa: CASSQTENGYTF; cdr3_nt: TGTGCCAGCAGCCAGACAGAGAATGGCTACACCTTC
clone_size: .; j_call: TRBJ2-3; v_call: TRBV5-7; d_call: .; cdr3_aa: CASSETVSVDTQYF; cdr3_nt: TGTGCCAGCAGCGAGACAGTGTCCGTAGATACGCAGTATTTT
clone_size: .; j_call: TRBJ2-3; v_call: TRBV12-3/TRBV12-4; d_call: .; cdr3_aa: CASSLAGVPSDTQYF; cdr3_nt: TGTGCCAGCAGTTTAGCGGGGGTCCCTTCCGATACGCAGTATTTT
clone_size: .; j_call: TRBJ1-2; v_call: TRBV9; d_call: .; cdr3_aa: CASTRVNPTLGYTF; cdr3_nt: TGTGCCAGCACCAGAGTGAATCCGACTTTGGGCTACACCTTC
clone_size: .; j_call: TRBJ2-5; v_call: TRBV6-5; d_call: .; cdr3_aa: CASSKGKETQYF; cdr3_nt: TGTGCCAGCAGTAAGGGGAAAGAGACCCAGTACTTC
clone_size: .; j_call: TRBJ2-3; v_call: TRBV7-3; d_call: .; cdr3_aa: CASSFGVGVEDTQYF; cdr3_nt: TGTGCCAGCAGCTTCGGAGTGGGAGTGGAAGATACGCAGTATTTT
clone_size: .; j_call: TRBJ2-3; v_call: TRBV7-9; d_call: TRBD2; cdr3_aa: CASSFGGTEDTQYF; cdr3_nt: TGTGCCAGCAGCTTCGGGGGGACGGAGGATACGCAGTATTTT
clone_size: .; j_call: TRBJ1-5; v_call: TRBV15; d_call: TRBD1; cdr3_aa: CATSRRQGINRQPQHF; cdr3_nt: TGTGCCACCAGCCGCCGACAGGGGATCAATCGTCAGCCCCAGCATTTT
clone_size: .; j_call: TRBJ1-2; v_call: TRBV20-1; d_call: .; cdr3_aa: CSANPEAYGYTF; cdr3_nt: TGCAGTGCTAATCCGGAGGCCTATGGCTACACCTTC
clone_size: .; j_call: TRBJ1-2; v_call: TRBV12-3/TRBV12-4; d_call: .; cdr3_aa: CASSLTSGLGYTF; cdr3_nt: TGTGCCAGCAGTTTAACTTCAGGGCTTGGCTACACCTTC
clone_size: .; j_call: TRBJ2-7; v_call: TRBV18; d_call: .; cdr3_aa: CASSPAGYEQYF; cdr3_nt: TGTGCCAGCTCACCGGCGGGCTACGAGCAGTACTTC
clone_size: once; j_call: TRBJ2-3; v_call: TRBV29-1; d_call: .; cdr3_aa: CSAPTSTDTQYF; cdr3_nt: TGCAGCGCCCCCACATCCACAGATACGCAGTATTTT
clone_size: .; j_call: TRBJ1-1; v_call: TRBV12-5; d_call: .; cdr3_aa: CASGLRGDTEAFF; cdr3_nt: TGTGCTAGTGGTTTACGAGGGGACACTGAAGCTTTCTTT
clone_size: .; j_call: TRBJ1-1; v_call: TRBV4-3; d_call: TRBD1; cdr3_aa: CASSQENWDRSEAFF; cdr3_nt: TGCGCCAGCAGCCAAGAAAACTGGGACAGGAGTGAAGCTTTCTTT
clone_size: .; j_call: TRBJ2-3; v_call: TRBV19; d_call: .; cdr3_aa: CASSIGEDTQYF; cdr3_nt: TGTGCCAGTAGTATCGGTGAGGATACGCAGTATTTT
clone_size: .; j_call: TRBJ2-5; v_call: TRBV19; d_call: .; cdr3_aa: CASSIEGREETQYF; cdr3_nt: TGTGCCAGTAGTATAGAGGGCAGGGAAGAGACCCAGTACTTC
clone_size: .; j_call: TRBJ2-1; v_call: TRBV7-9; d_call: TRBD2; cdr3_aa: CASSANLAGYNEQFF; cdr3_nt: TGTGCCAGCAGCGCTAATCTAGCGGGGTACAATGAGCAGTTCTTC
clone_size: .; j_call: TRBJ2-7; v_call: TRBV29-1; d_call: TRBD1; cdr3_aa: CSVEVGQGYEQYF; cdr3_nt: TGCAGCGTTGAAGTGGGACAGGGCTACGAGCAGTACTTC
clone_size: .; j_call: TRBJ2-1; v_call: TRBV29-1; d_call: TRBD1; cdr3_aa: CSVEAWQGDMFSYNEQFF; cdr3_nt: TGCAGCGTTGAAGCCTGGCAGGGGGATATGTTTTCCTACAATGAGCAGTTCTTC
clone_size: .; j_call: TRBJ1-1; v_call: TRBV23-1; d_call: .; cdr3_aa: CASSQWGIFRAEAFF; cdr3_nt: TGCGCCAGCAGTCAATGGGGGATATTCCGCGCTGAAGCTTTCTTT
clone_size: .; j_call: TRBJ2-5; v_call: TRBV7-2; d_call: .; cdr3_aa: CASSFTGAGQETQYF; cdr3_nt: TGTGCCAGCAGCTTTACGGGAGCCGGGCAGGAGACCCAGTACTTC
clone_size: .; j_call: TRBJ1-1; v_call: TRBV6-5; d_call: .; cdr3_aa: CASSYSGFTMNTEAFF; cdr3_nt: TGTGCCAGCAGTTATTCAGGGTTTACGATGAACACTGAAGCTTTCTTT
clone_size: .; j_call: TRBJ2-1; v_call: TRBV24-1; d_call: TRBD2; cdr3_aa: CATSLAGGRHNEQFF; cdr3_nt: TGTGCCACCTCTTTAGCGGGGGGGCGACACAATGAGCAGTTCTTC